The rows below give T cell receptor beta chains drawn from one sample of a study of blood T cell repertoires in COVID-19. Data came from immunoSEQ multiplex PCR; TCRdb stores just in-frame clones and leaves some out. This sample has roughly 100,000 clones; approximately 79% occur once, and the top ten carry around 18%. What was sequenced was peripheral blood. Every receptor here comes from a woman aged 80 or older with active or convalescent COVID-19. The CDR3 runs from the conserved cysteine through the conserved F or W. D genes are given only for firm matches. Not all rows give a size; the values are once, few, many and, for expanded clones, a class.

clone size,D gene,V gene,J gene,CDR3 DNA,CDR3 protein
NA,NA,TRBV24-1,TRBJ2-5,TGTGCCACCAGTGATCCCGAACCGGGGCAAGAGACCCAGTACTTC,CATSDPEPGQETQYF
NA,NA,TRBV10-2,TRBJ2-7,TGCGCCAGCCTCGGACAGATATCGGAGCAGTACTTC,CASLGQISEQYF
NA,TRBD1,TRBV5-8,TRBJ2-7,TGTGCCAGCGCAATGACAGGGCCCTACGAGCAGTACTTC,CASAMTGPYEQYF
NA,NA,TRBV5-4,TRBJ1-1,TGTGCCAGCAGTACCCCGGGCAGGGGCGGAACTGAAGCTTTCTTT,CASSTPGRGGTEAFF
NA,NA,TRBV12-3/TRBV12-4,TRBJ1-2,TGTGCCAGCAGCCTAACTCCTAACTATGGCTACACCTTC,CASSLTPNYGYTF
NA,NA,TRBV28,TRBJ1-4,TGTGCCAGCAGTTACGGGGGTCTTAATGAAAAACTGTTTTTT,CASSYGGLNEKLFF
NA,TRBD1,TRBV7-8,TRBJ2-5,TGTGCCAGCAGCTTAGACGGGACAGCCCAAGAGACCCAGTACTTC,CASSLDGTAQETQYF
few,NA,TRBV6-5,TRBJ1-6,TGTGCCACCCAGGGGTCGGGTGATTCACCCCTCCACTTT,CATQGSGDSPLHF
few,TRBD2,TRBV5-5,TRBJ2-7,TGTGCCAGCAGCTTGGATCCTAGCGGGAGTCAGGGCTACGAGCAGTACTTC,CASSLDPSGSQGYEQYF
NA,TRBD2,TRBV5-1,TRBJ2-2,TGTGCCAGCAGCTCCCGGACTAGCGTGAACACCGGGGAGCTGTTTTTT,CASSSRTSVNTGELFF
NA,TRBD1,TRBV29-1,TRBJ1-1,TGCAGCGCTGACAGGGGGGTAGGCACTGAAGCTTTCTTT,CSADRGVGTEAFF
many,TRBD1,TRBV25-1,TRBJ1-6,TGTGCCAGCAGTTGGGACAGGGATAATTCACCCCTCCACTTT,CASSWDRDNSPLHF
NA,NA,TRBV9,TRBJ2-5,TGTGCCAGCAGCGTCACAGGGTCGGCTGGGGAGACCCAGTACTTC,CASSVTGSAGETQYF
NA,NA,TRBV5-3,TRBJ2-2,TGTGCCAGAAGCTTTGAGGATTACGGGGAGCTGTTTTTT,CARSFEDYGELFF
few,TRBD1,TRBV4-3,TRBJ2-2,TGCGCCAGCAGCCAAGAGCCGCCAGGGGGCGGTAGGACCGGGGAGCTGTTTTTT,CASSQEPPGGGRTGELFF
NA,NA,TRBV30,TRBJ2-7,TGTGCCTGGAGTGTAAGTACCGGTCAGCAGTACTTC,CAWSVSTGQQYF
NA,NA,TRBV2,TRBJ2-5,TGTGCCAGCAGTGACGGGGGTTCGGAGACCCAGTACTTC,CASSDGGSETQYF
NA,NA,TRBV10-3,TRBJ2-5,TGTGCCATCAGTTATGAGTACCAAGAGACCCAGTACTTC,CAISYEYQETQYF
NA,TRBD1,TRBV5-4,TRBJ2-3,TGTGCCAGCAGCAGGCGGGACAGGGGCACAGATACGCAGTATTTT,CASSRRDRGTDTQYF
NA,NA,TRBV6-1,TRBJ2-1,TGTGCCAGCAGTGAAGTTCGGGGGAACAATGAGCAGTTCTTC,CASSEVRGNNEQFF
once,TRBD1,TRBV6-2/TRBV6-3,TRBJ2-7,TGTGCCAGCAGCCGCACCCCCCAGGGGGTCCCCTACGAGCAGTACTTC,CASSRTPQGVPYEQYF
NA,NA,TRBV6-5,TRBJ2-7,TGTGCCAGCAGTCCCTCCAAGCTGAGTCTGTACTTC,CASSPSKLSLYF